This T cell receptor (beta chain) appears in the sequencing data of a study of shared clonotypes between healthy human individuals. Repertoires were generated with immunoSEQ multiplex PCR, while TCRdb's copy carries only in-frame clones and drops some. The data contain 730,000 or so clones, about 78% of them seen just once; the ten biggest clones take up 1.8%. V shed 0 bases and J shed 4 bases, with 17 bases lying between them. This CDR3 is built from 16 residues. Germline CDR1 reads SGHNT; CDR2 reads YYREEE (reference sequence). Sequences were obtained from memory CD4+ T cells sorted from blood. As for subset: CD45RA-negative fraction. This chain uses TRBV5-4 with TRBJ2-7; D tentatively fits TRBD1 or TRBD2 (5 bases each). This sequence was found in a woman in her 30s in good health. CDR3 amino acids: CASSLGAQLGQYEQYF. CDR3 in DNA: TGTGCCAGCAGCTTGGGGGCCCAACTAGGACAATACGAGCAGTACTTC.